This T cell receptor (beta chain) is from a study of T cell changes during pregnancy in multiple sclerosis. The repertoire was sequenced with immunoSEQ multiplex PCR; TCRdb's copy has only in-frame clones and lacks some. The sample holds about 100,000 clones; about 92% are singletons and the top ten take less than 2.5%. The count of this clone is one. Here the sequenced sample was peripheral blood, taken after pregnancy. The receptor comes from a female donor with multiple sclerosis, enrolled in a pregnancy study.

CDR3: CASKLDRNTEAFF. CDR3 nucleotide sequence: TGTGCCAGCAAACTTGACAGGAACACTGAAGCTTTCTTT. J is TRBJ1-1 and V is TRBV7-3, with D possibly TRBD1 on 5 matching bases. The V and J ends lost 7 bases and 1 base respectively, with 10 bases between them. There are 13 residues in the CDR3. The germline CDR1 and CDR2 sequences are SGHTA and FQGTGA. The variable domain in full, completed from reference TRBV7-3 and TRBJ1-1, reads GAGVSQTPSNKVTEKGKYVELRCDPISGHTALYWYRQSLGQGPEFLIYFQGTGAADDSGLPNDRFFAVRPEGSVSTLKIQRTERGDSAVYLCASKLDRNTEAFFGQGTRLTVV.